A single sample is the source of the 12 T cell receptor beta chains below, sequenced in a study of blood T cell repertoires in COVID-19 (TCRdb year 2020). Receptors were amplified or captured by the immunoSEQ multiplex PCR assay. What TCRdb holds here is the immuneACCESS table cut down to in-frame rearrangements. Part of the clones is not present; checked against another copy, under half of the missing clones reflect an unresolved V gene, and the others are unexplained. For this sample the table gives 130,000 to 150,000 clones, of which 81% were detected only once. Around 8.2% of the sample is in the top ten clones. The source material was peripheral blood. Receptors were obtained from a human donor in a cohort sampled during active COVID-19.

This clone was picked up one time. This rearrangement joins TRBV7-6 to TRBJ2-1; 13 nucleotides align to TRBD2. This CDR3 is 19 amino acids long. With V trimmed by 5 bases and J by 5 bases, 15 bases remained unmatched. The germline CDR1 and CDR2 sequences are SGHVS and FNYEAQ. CDR3 bases: TGTGCCAGCAGCCAACGACTAGCGGGAGGCGTCCGAGTACACAATGAGCAGTTCTTC. Translating gives CASSQRLAGGVRVHNEQFF.

J is TRBJ2-3 and V is TRBV4-2, with D unclear. The CDR3 runs to 13 residues. V lost 0 bases to trimming and J lost 5 bases, with 6 bases between them. Germline lookup yields CDR1 LGHNA and CDR2 YNFKEQ. For the CDR3, the DNA is TGTGCCAGCAGCCAAGATCGCGGAGATACGCAGTATTTT. It codes for CASSQDRGDTQYF.

The chain links TRBV14 to TRBJ1-4; unclear D gene. V was trimmed by 3 bases and J by 0 bases, leaving 17 bases between them. CDR1 SGHDN and CDR2 FVKESK come from the germline V gene. The CDR3 contains 18 residues. The CDR3 DNA reads as TGTGCCAGCAGCCACTTCAAGGCCGGAGACCCAACTAATGAAAAACTGTTTTTT. Translation: CASSHFKAGDPTNEKLFF.

The chain couples TRBV3-1 (or the pseudogene TRBV3-2) to TRBJ2-7; D remains unclear. Trimming removed 1 base from V and 3 bases from J, with 4 bases in between. The CDR3 length is 12 residues. Germline CDR1 is LGHDT and CDR2 is YNNKEL (reference sequence). CDR3 DNA sequence: TGTGCCAGCAGCCAAGGAGTCTACGAGCAGTACTTC. This translates into CASSQGVYEQYF.

In this sample, this clone turned up once. CDR3 in DNA: TGTGCCAGCAGCTTAGAGGGTAGGACTAGCGGGAGTGACGATACGCAGTATTTT. Translation: CASSLEGRTSGSDDTQYF. V gene TRBV7-9 combines with J gene TRBJ2-3; TRBD2 matches at 13 bases. V lost 1 base and J lost 6; bases outside the gene matches: 10. The CDR3 contains 18 residues. In germline, CDR1 is SEHNR, CDR2 FQNEAQ (reference sequence).

The chain is built from TRBV4-3 and TRBJ1-2; no reliable D call. The V gene's germline CDR1 is LGHNA and CDR2 YSLEER. This CDR3 has 15 amino acids. Trimming cost V 0 bases and J 2 bases, with 10 bases left between them. CDR3 DNA: TGCGCCAGCAGCCAAGACTCCGGCGGGAACTATGGCTACACCTTC. This sequence encodes CASSQDSGGNYGYTF.

This clone was seen a single time. The rearrangement uses TRBV12-5 and TRBJ2-7; TRBD1 matches at 11 bases. Germline loops: CDR1 LGHNT, CDR2 FRNRAP. The CDR3 loop spans 12 amino acids. With 10 bases clipped from V and 5 bases from J, the junction kept 4 bases outside the gene matches. CDR3 bases: TGTGCTACCCCGGGACAGGGGGACGAGCAGTACTTC. The encoded protein is CATPGQGDEQYF.

This sequence joins TRBV5-1 and TRBJ2-3; 7 nucleotides line up with TRBD1. V gave up 1 base and J gave up 0 bases; unmatched junction bases: 5. Germline CDR1 and CDR2: SGHRS and YFSETQ. This CDR3 contains 16 residues. CDR3 bases: TGCGCCAGCAGCTTGAGGGGACAGAGGAGCACAGATACGCAGTATTTT. As protein: CASSLRGQRSTDTQYF.

The rearrangement joins TRBV7-2 to TRBJ2-5; 10 bases agree with TRBD1. Germline CDR1 SGHTA, CDR2 FQGNSA. The ends lost 5 bases at V and 5 bases at J; junction bases unmatched: 8. The CDR3 is 15 amino acids. Written as DNA, the CDR3 is TGTGCCAGCAGCCCTCGACAGGGGGCGAGGGAGACCCAGTACTTC. Translated: CASSPRQGARETQYF.

J is TRBJ2-3 and V is TRBV27; D is uncertain. This CDR3 is 11 amino acids long. Germline CDR1 and CDR2: MNHEY and SMNVEV (reference sequence). V was shortened by 4 bases and J by 6 bases, with 5 bases between the two germline ends. The CDR3: CASSSVDTQYF. CDR3 in DNA: TGTGCCAGCAGTTCCGTGGATACGCAGTATTTT.

The V gene is TRBV5-1, the J gene TRBJ2-2; TRBD2 matches at 11 bases. CDR1 and CDR2 (germline): SGHRS, YFSETQ. The CDR3 spans 17 residues. The V gene end was trimmed by 1 base and the J gene end by 0 bases; junction bases not matched to a gene: 2. The CDR3 reads CASSLTLAGANTGELFF. The CDR3 DNA follows: TGCGCCAGCAGCTTGACACTAGCGGGAGCGAACACCGGGGAGCTGTTTTTT.

The chain combines TRBV25-1 with TRBJ2-3; no clear D gene. From germline, CDR1 is MGHDK and CDR2 SYGVNS. This CDR3 has 11 amino acids. V was clipped by 3 bases and J by 6 bases, with 4 bases between them. CDR3 sequence reads: CASSDGDTQYF. The CDR3 DNA follows: TGTGCCAGCAGTGACGGGGATACGCAGTATTTT.